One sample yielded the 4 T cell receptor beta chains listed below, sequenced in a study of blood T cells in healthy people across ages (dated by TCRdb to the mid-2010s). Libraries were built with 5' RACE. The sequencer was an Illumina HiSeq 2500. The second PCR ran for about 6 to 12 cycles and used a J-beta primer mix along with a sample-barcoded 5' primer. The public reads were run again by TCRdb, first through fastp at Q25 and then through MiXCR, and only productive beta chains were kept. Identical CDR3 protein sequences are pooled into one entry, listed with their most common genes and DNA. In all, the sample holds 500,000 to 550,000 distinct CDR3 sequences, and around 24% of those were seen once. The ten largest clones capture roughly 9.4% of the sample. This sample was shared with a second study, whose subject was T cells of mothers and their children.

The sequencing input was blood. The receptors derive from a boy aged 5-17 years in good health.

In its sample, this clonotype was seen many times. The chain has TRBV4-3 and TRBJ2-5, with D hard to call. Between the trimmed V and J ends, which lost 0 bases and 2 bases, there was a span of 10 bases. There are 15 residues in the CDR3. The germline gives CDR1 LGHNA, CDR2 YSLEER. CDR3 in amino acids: CASSQDYVPQETQYF. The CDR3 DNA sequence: TGCGCCAGCAGCCAAGATTATGTACCACAAGAGACCCAGTACTTC.

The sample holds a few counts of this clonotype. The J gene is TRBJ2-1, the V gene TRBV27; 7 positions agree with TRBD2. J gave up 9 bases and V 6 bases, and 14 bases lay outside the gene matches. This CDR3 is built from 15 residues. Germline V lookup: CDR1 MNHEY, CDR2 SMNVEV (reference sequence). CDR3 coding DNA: TGTGCCAGCAGACAAGGACTAGTTCGATTTGGTGAGCAGTTCTTC. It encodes CASRQGLVRFGEQFF.

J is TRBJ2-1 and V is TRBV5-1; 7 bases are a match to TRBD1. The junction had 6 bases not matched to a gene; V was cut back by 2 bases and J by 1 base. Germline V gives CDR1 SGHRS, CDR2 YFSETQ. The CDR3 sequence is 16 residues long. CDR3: CASSFRQGQSYNEQFF. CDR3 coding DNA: TGCGCCAGCAGCTTTAGACAGGGTCAGTCCTACAATGAGCAGTTCTTC. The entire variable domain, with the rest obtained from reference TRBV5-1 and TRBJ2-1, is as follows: KAGVTQTPRYLIKTRGQQVTLSCSPISGHRSVSWYQQTPGQGLQFLFEYFSETQRNKGNFPGRFSGRQFSNSRSEMNVSTLELGDSALYLCASSFRQGQSYNEQFFGPGTRLTVL.

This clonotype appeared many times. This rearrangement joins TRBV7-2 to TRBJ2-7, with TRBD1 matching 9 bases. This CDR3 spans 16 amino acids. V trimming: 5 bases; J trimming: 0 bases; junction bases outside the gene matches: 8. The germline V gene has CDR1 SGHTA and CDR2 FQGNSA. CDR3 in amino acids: CASSPSGQGYSYEQYF. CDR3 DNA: TGTGCCAGCAGCCCTTCGGGACAGGGCTACTCCTACGAGCAGTACTTC.